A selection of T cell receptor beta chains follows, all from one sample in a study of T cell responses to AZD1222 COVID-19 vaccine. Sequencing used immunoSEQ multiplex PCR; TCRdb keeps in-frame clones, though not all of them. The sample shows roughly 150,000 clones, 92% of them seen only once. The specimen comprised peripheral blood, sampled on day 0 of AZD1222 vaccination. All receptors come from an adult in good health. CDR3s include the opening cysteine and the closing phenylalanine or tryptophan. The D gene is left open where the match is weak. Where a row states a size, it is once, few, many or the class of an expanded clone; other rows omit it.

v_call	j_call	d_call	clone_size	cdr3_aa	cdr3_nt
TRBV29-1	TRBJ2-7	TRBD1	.	CSVELLGQGSSYEQYF	TGCAGCGTTGAATTGTTAGGACAGGGAAGCTCCTACGAGCAGTACTTC
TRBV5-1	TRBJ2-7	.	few	CASSPRNRAYEQYF	TGCGCCAGCAGCCCACGTAACAGGGCCTACGAGCAGTACTTC
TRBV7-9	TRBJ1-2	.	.	CASSLLVGDYGYTF	TGTGCCAGCAGCTTATTAGTGGGTGACTATGGCTACACCTTC
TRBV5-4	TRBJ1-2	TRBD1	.	CASSPTTGTKGYGYTF	TGTGCCAGCAGCCCAACGACAGGGACTAAAGGGTATGGCTACACCTTC
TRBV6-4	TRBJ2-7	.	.	CASVVMTTSYEQYF	TGTGCCAGCGTAGTCATGACAACATCCTACGAGCAGTACTTC
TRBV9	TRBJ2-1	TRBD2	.	CASSAWTSGTNEQFF	TGTGCCAGCAGCGCCTGGACTAGCGGGACAAATGAGCAGTTCTTC
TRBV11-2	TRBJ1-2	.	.	CASSYNSGGRNYGYTF	TGTGCCAGCAGCTATAATAGTGGGGGGCGAAACTATGGCTACACCTTC
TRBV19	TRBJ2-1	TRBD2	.	CASNLGRGDEQFF	TGTGCCAGTAATTTGGGGAGGGGAGATGAGCAGTTCTTC
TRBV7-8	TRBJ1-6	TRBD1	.	CASSLVGDRDNSPLHF	TGTGCCAGCAGCTTAGTGGGGGACAGGGATAATTCACCCCTCCACTTT
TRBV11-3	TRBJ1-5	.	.	CASSLAVSVAYYSNQPQHF	TGTGCCAGCAGCTTAGCAGTCTCGGTGGCTTACTATAGCAATCAGCCCCAGCATTTT
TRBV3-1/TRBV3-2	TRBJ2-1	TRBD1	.	CASSFDRAGGNEQFF	TGTGCCAGCAGCTTCGACAGGGCAGGGGGCAATGAGCAGTTCTTC
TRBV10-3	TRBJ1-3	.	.	CAISAASLLPSGNTIYF	TGTGCCATCAGTGCGGCCAGCCTTTTACCCTCTGGAAACACCATATATTTT
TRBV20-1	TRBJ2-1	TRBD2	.	CSASPTSGSYNEQFF	TGCAGTGCTAGTCCAACTAGCGGGAGCTACAATGAGCAGTTCTTC
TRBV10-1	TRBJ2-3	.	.	CASSVASGLGTDTQYF	TGCGCCAGCAGTGTGGCGAGTGGGCTTGGCACAGATACGCAGTATTTT
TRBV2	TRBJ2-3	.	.	CASSGGVTDTQYF	TGTGCCAGCAGTGGAGGGGTGACAGATACGCAGTATTTT
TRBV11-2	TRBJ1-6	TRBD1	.	CASSSPGHGQGQSPLHF	TGTGCCAGCAGCTCTCCGGGACACGGACAGGGACAATCACCCCTCCACTTT
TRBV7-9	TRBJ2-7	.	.	CASSPGDGTYEQYF	TGTGCCAGCAGCCCGGGCGACGGCACCTACGAGCAGTACTTC
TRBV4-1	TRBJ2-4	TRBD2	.	CASSLGLAGALAKNIQYF	TGCGCCAGCAGCTTAGGACTAGCGGGGGCCCTAGCCAAAAACATTCAGTACTTC
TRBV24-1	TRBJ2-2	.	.	CATSLSGHTGELFF	TGTGCCACCAGTCTAAGTGGGCACACCGGGGAGCTGTTTTTT
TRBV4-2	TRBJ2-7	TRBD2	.	CASSQLSGTSGRGLGEQYF	TGTGCCAGCAGCCAACTATCCGGGACTAGCGGGAGGGGGTTGGGTGAGCAGTACTTC
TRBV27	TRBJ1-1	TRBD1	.	CASSFLMTGMNTEAFF	TGTGCCAGCAGTTTCCTGATGACAGGGATGAACACTGAAGCTTTCTTT
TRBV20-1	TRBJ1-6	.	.	CSASRRANSPLHF	TGCAGTGCTAGTCGCAGGGCTAATTCACCCCTCCACTTT
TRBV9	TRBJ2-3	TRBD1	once	CASSTAGGASADTQYF	TGTGCCAGCAGTACGGCAGGGGGCGCGTCGGCAGATACGCAGTATTTT
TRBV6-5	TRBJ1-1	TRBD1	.	CASSPGQGVSEAFF	TGTGCCAGCAGTCCGGGACAGGGAGTCTCTGAAGCTTTCTTT
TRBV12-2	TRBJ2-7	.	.	CASRSGGRARYEQYF	TGTGCAAGTCGCTCCGGGGGGCGTGCCCGCTACGAGCAGTACTTC
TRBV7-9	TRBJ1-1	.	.	CASSSLDTEAFF	TGTGCCAGCAGCTCATTGGACACTGAAGCTTTCTTT
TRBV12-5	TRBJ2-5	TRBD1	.	CASGKTGVETQYF	TGTGCTAGTGGAAAAACAGGGGTAGAGACCCAGTACTTC
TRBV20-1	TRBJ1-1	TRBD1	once	CSASSLGQGDAFF	TGCAGTGCTAGTTCACTAGGACAGGGGGATGCTTTCTTT
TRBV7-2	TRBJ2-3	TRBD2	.	CASSLDISAGGTQYF	TGTGCCAGCAGCTTAGACATTTCGGCGGGGGGTACGCAGTATTTT
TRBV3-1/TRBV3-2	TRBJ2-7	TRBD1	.	CASSPSQGASYEQYF	TGTGCCAGCAGCCCCTCACAGGGGGCGTCCTACGAGCAGTACTTC
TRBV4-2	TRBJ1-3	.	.	CASSQDSGGVGNTIYF	TGTGCCAGCAGCCAAGACTCGGGGGGCGTTGGAAACACCATATATTTT
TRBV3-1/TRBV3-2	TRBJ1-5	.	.	CASSQGSGNQPQHF	TGTGCCAGCAGCCAAGGCAGCGGGAATCAGCCCCAGCATTTT
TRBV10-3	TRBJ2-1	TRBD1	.	CAISTTGTGDNEQFF	TGTGCCATCAGTACCACCGGGACAGGGGACAATGAGCAGTTCTTC
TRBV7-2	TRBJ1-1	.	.	CASSFRANTEAFF	TGTGCCAGCAGCTTTCGTGCGAACACTGAAGCTTTCTTT
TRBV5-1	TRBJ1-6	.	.	CASSLSSRSFPLHF	TGCGCCAGCAGCTTGTCGTCCAGAAGTTTCCCCCTCCACTTT
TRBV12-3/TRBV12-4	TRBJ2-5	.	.	CACREGGQETQYF	TGTGCCTGTAGGGAGGGGGGGCAAGAGACCCAGTACTTC
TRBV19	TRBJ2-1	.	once	CASSQGLYNEQFF	TGTGCCAGTAGTCAAGGACTCTACAATGAGCAGTTCTTC
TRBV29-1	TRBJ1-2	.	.	CSVAHGYYGYTF	TGCAGCGTTGCTCACGGATACTATGGCTACACCTTC
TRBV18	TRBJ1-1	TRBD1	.	CASSEGGGTEAFF	TGTGCCAGCTCAGAAGGGGGCGGCACTGAAGCTTTCTTT
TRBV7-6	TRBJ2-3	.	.	CASSSRSPSDTQYF	TGTGCCAGCAGCTCGAGATCCCCTAGTGATACGCAGTATTTT
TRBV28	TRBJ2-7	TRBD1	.	CASGTGSAGGTYEQYF	TGTGCCAGCGGGACAGGGTCGGCCGGGGGGACCTACGAGCAGTACTTC
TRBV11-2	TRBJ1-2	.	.	CASSQDGWSYGYTF	TGTGCCAGCAGCCAGGACGGGTGGAGCTATGGCTACACCTTC
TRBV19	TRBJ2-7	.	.	CASSIGSTPFYEQYF	TGTGCCAGTAGTATTGGGTCGACACCCTTCTACGAGCAGTACTTC